What follows is one TCR beta chain and its context. The sample originates from a study of blood T cell repertoires in COVID-19. Background on the study: Nucleic acid was either cDNA or gDNA, and it came from T cells, B-cell-depleted T cells, or PBMCs.

Authors' processing steps: Using reference gene primer amplification, nucleated cell counts were estimated. Method: immunoSEQ multiplex PCR; TCRdb's copy keeps in-frame clones and lacks some. From that table come the V and J calls and clone size; the DNA was used to work out D and trimming. In the table there are about 180,000 clones, around 83% of which are singletons. This receptor was obtained from a woman in her 70s with COVID-19, enrolled during active disease. Sequencing used peripheral blood.

CDR3 sequence: CASSPDSYPYGYTF. The CDR3 bases are TGTGCCAGCAGCCCGGACTCCTACCCATATGGCTACACCTTC. V usage is TRBV7-9 and J usage is TRBJ1-2; D gene ambiguous. CDR1 is SEHNR and CDR2 is FQNEAQ in the germline V gene (reference sequence). The CDR3 length is 14 residues. The V gene lost 5 bases and the J gene lost 5 bases, with 15 bases spanning the gap.